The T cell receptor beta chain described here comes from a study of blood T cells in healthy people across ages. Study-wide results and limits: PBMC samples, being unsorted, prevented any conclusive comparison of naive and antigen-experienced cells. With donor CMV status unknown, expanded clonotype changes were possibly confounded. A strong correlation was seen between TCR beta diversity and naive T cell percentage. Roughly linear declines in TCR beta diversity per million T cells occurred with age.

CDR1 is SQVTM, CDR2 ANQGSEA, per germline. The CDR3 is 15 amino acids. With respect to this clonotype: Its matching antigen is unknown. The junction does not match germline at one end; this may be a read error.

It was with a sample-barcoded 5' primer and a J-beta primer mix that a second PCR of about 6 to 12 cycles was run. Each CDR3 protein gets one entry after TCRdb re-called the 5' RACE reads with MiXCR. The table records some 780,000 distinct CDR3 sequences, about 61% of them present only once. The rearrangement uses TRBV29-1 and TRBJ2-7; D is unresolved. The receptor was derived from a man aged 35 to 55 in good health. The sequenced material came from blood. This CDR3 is CSVFGRRANSHEQYF. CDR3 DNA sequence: TGCAGCGTTTTTGGGCGTCGGGCAAACTCCCACGAGCAGTACTTC.